The subject of this entry is one T cell receptor (beta chain). The data are from a study of blood T cell repertoires in COVID-19. Study as a whole: There were acute and convalescent COVID-19 samples, and they came from the United States, Italy and Spain. PBMCs, B-cell-depleted T cells, or T cells were the source of the cDNA or gDNA that made up the material.

Source study methods: Nucleated cell counts were estimated from reference gene primer amplification. The assay was immunoSEQ multiplex PCR, and TCRdb's table has in-frame clones only and misses some. That table is the source of V, J and clone size, and D and trimming were worked out from the DNA. The sample lists around 300,000 clones; approximately 88% were seen once. The CDR3 extends over 17 amino acids. CDR1 is SGHVS and CDR2 is FQNEAQ in the germline V gene. After removal of 0 bases from V and 9 bases from J, the junction contained 9 bases not matched to a gene. The V call is TRBV7-8, the J call TRBJ2-1; 12 bases agree with TRBD2. This receptor was taken from a woman between 40 and 55 years old who had recovered from COVID-19. The material sequenced was peripheral blood. The CDR3 region is CASSLAILAGGLGEQFF. CDR3 sequence (DNA): TGTGCCAGCAGCTTAGCGATACTAGCGGGAGGACTGGGTGAGCAGTTCTTC.